One sample yielded the 22 T cell receptor beta chains listed below, sequenced in a study of blood T cell repertoires in COVID-19. TCRdb keeps only in-frame clones here, not all; method: immunoSEQ multiplex PCR. The sample lists 300,000 to 350,000 clones, under 95% occurring once. The sample was peripheral blood. The receptor set was obtained from a woman under 30 who had recovered from COVID-19.

The V call is TRBV7-2, the J call TRBJ1-2, with D unresolved. Between the trimmed V and J ends, which lost 5 bases and 5 bases, there was a span of 21 bases. Germline V CDR1 and CDR2: SGHTA, FQGNSA. The CDR3 extends over 16 amino acids. The CDR3 DNA follows: TGTGCCAGCAGCCCACGTCGGGGAGGACGGGGTTATGGCTACACCTTC. It is translated as CASSPRRGGRGYGYTF.

The J gene is TRBJ1-1, the V gene TRBV25-1; D is unclear. The CDR3 totals 13 residues. The V end lost 4 bases, the J end lost 4 bases, and 10 bases lay between the germline ends. Germline V gene data show CDR1 as MGHDK and CDR2 as SYGVNS. The CDR3 protein is CASSAQAGTEAFF. Here the CDR3 DNA reads TGTGCCAGCAGTGCCCAGGCGGGCACTGAAGCTTTCTTT.

This chain links TRBV27 with TRBJ1-1; D is uncertain. Germline V gene data show CDR1 as MNHEY and CDR2 as SMNVEV (reference sequence). The CDR3 is made up of 13 amino acids. With 0 bases removed from V and 2 bases from J, the gap between germline ends came to 4 bases. The CDR3 DNA reads as TGTGCCAGCAGTTTATCGCGTAACACTGAAGCTTTCTTT. This gives the protein CASSLSRNTEAFF.

The chain is built from TRBV9 and TRBJ2-1; D not resolved. Per germline, CDR1 SGDLS and CDR2 YYNGEE. With 4 bases removed from V and 9 bases from J, the gap between germline ends came to 17 bases. The CDR3 is 14 amino acids. Here the CDR3 reads CASSFPDWPTEQFF. The DNA of the CDR3 is TGTGCCAGCAGCTTCCCTGACTGGCCCACTGAGCAGTTCTTC.

This sequence joins TRBV5-8 and TRBJ2-2, with D perhaps TRBD2 (6 bases). The CDR3 is made up of 14 amino acids. Germline-derived CDR1 and CDR2 are SGHTS and YDEGEE. The V end was cut by 3 bases, the J end by 5 bases, with 11 bases between. The CDR3 protein is CASSWQGGTGELFF. The CDR3 DNA is TGTGCCAGCAGCTGGCAGGGAGGAACCGGGGAGCTGTTTTTT.

The chain uses TRBV5-5 and TRBJ2-1, with D maybe TRBD2 (6 bases). The CDR3 totals 16 residues. From germline, CDR1 is SGHKS and CDR2 YYEKEE (reference sequence). The V end lost 3 bases, the J end lost 6 bases, and 19 bases lay between the germline ends. The CDR3 is CASSSSFPGGFNEQFF. The CDR3 DNA sequence: TGTGCCAGCAGCTCAAGTTTCCCAGGAGGGTTCAATGAGCAGTTCTTC.

This clone was seen just once. The J gene is TRBJ1-1, the V gene TRBV5-4, with TRBD1 identical over 7 bases. Germline CDR1 SGHNT, CDR2 YYREEE (reference sequence). The CDR3 sequence is 14 residues long. The trim removed 4 bases at V and 7 bases at J, leaving 10 bases unmatched. The CDR3 DNA sequence: TGTGCCAGCAGCATCCGGACAGGAGATATTGAAGCTTTCTTT. Its protein is CASSIRTGDIEAFF.

V and J are TRBV5-6 and TRBJ1-4; TRBD1 is a possible D gene (5 bases). The CDR3 has 16 amino acids. Trimming took 3 bases from V and 8 from J, leaving 20 bases between them. CDR1 is SGHDT and CDR2 is YYEEEE in the germline V gene. This chain's CDR3 is CASSSPRRGDGEKLFF. As DNA, the CDR3 is TGTGCCAGCAGCTCCCCCCGTAGGGGTGACGGCGAAAAACTGTTTTTT.

The chain employs TRBV4-3 and TRBJ2-1; maybe TRBD2 (6 bases). The CDR3 has 18 amino acids. The V gene lost 4 bases and the J gene lost 5 bases, with 24 bases spanning the gap. Germline V gene lookup returns CDR1 LGHNA and CDR2 YSLEER. For the CDR3, the DNA is TGCGCCAGCAGCCTCCCGCCCCTAGCGCTCGACCCCCACAATGAGCAGTTCTTC. Translation: CASSLPPLALDPHNEQFF.

The chain employs TRBV7-9 and TRBJ1-2, with D unclear. Germline V lookup: CDR1 SEHNR, CDR2 FQNEAQ (reference sequence). The V end was cut by 2 bases, the J end by 3 bases, with 13 bases between. This CDR3 comprises 15 residues. CDR3 coding DNA: TGTGCCAGCAGCTTATTTGCGGGCGCGGACTATGGCTACACCTTC. It encodes CASSLFAGADYGYTF.

V and J are TRBV7-9 and TRBJ1-2, with D maybe TRBD1 (6 bases). CDR3 size: 15 residues. The germline V gene encodes CDR1 SEHNR and CDR2 FQNEAQ (reference sequence). The ends were cut back, 0 bases at V and 8 bases at J, with 16 bases in the middle. CDR3 amino acids: CASSLAGSGEGGYTF. In nucleotides, the CDR3 is TGTGCCAGCAGCTTAGCGGGGTCAGGGGAAGGCGGCTACACCTTC.

This sequence joins TRBV2 and TRBJ2-3; 14 bases agree with TRBD2. Germline CDR1 and CDR2: SNHLY and FYNNEI. The CDR3 runs 15 residues. The ends lost 5 bases at V and 3 bases at J; junction bases unmatched: 1. The CDR3 is CASSRLAGGTDTQYF. CDR3 DNA sequence: TGTGCCAGCAGTCGACTAGCGGGAGGGACAGATACGCAGTATTTT.

The chain joins TRBV19 to TRBJ1-2; TRBD1 is a possible D gene (5 bases). Germline lookup yields CDR1 LNHDA and CDR2 SQIVND (reference sequence). This CDR3 has 13 amino acids. Trimming removed 11 bases from V and 6 bases from J, with 19 bases in between. The CDR3 coding sequence is TGTGCCGTCGAGCGCAGGGCAGGGAATGGCTACACCTTC. It is translated as CAVERRAGNGYTF.

This clone was observed once. The chain combines TRBV12-5 with TRBJ2-3, with 11 bases lining up with TRBD2. This CDR3 region has 14 residues. Germline V CDR1 and CDR2: LGHNT, FRNRAP. V dropped 2 bases and J dropped 8; count of bases not matched to a gene: 3. CDR3 nucleotide sequence: TGTGCTAGTGGTTTGCTAGCGGGAGGTGGTACGCAGTATTTT. Protein sequence: CASGLLAGGGTQYF. Based on the CDR3 plus reference TRBV12-5 and TRBJ2-3, the full variable domain is DARVTQTPRHKVTEMGQEVTMRCQPILGHNTVFWYRQTMMQGLELLAYFRNRAPLDDSGMPKDRFSAEMPDATLATLKIQPSEPRDSAVYFCASGLLAGGGTQYFGPGTRLTVL.

V and J are TRBV12-5 and TRBJ2-1; the match to TRBD1 covers 7 bases. Germline V gene sequence: CDR1 LGHNT, CDR2 FRNRAP. The junction had 9 bases not matched to a gene; V was cut back by 4 bases and J by 6 bases. CDR3 length: 15 amino acids. The chain's CDR3 is CASGSPTGISNEQFF. CDR3 nucleotides: TGTGCTAGTGGTTCCCCGACAGGGATTTCCAATGAGCAGTTCTTC.

This chain links TRBV4-1 with TRBJ2-1; 9 positions agree with TRBD2. Germline CDR1 MGHRA, CDR2 YSYEKL. V was pared by 4 bases and J by 7 bases, with 14 bases of the junction left unmatched. CDR3 length: 17 amino acids. This CDR3 reads CASSPHSGSPPRNEQFF. The CDR3 nucleotides read TGCGCCAGCAGCCCACATAGCGGGAGCCCCCCTAGGAATGAGCAGTTCTTC.

The J gene is TRBJ2-5, the V gene TRBV10-3; TRBD1 matches 12 bases. Germline V CDR1 and CDR2: ENHRY, SYGVKD. Unmatched junction bases numbered 5, after V lost 10 bases and J lost 5 bases. There are 13 residues in the CDR3. The CDR3 region has the DNA TGTGCCACCAGGGACAGGGGGCTGGAGACCCAGTACTTC. Translation gives CATRDRGLETQYF.

The DNA of the CDR3 is TGTGCCAGCAGCAGAAGAGAGGGATTAACTGAAGCTTTCTTT. As protein: CASSRREGLTEAFF. This chain joins TRBV7-9 and TRBJ1-1; the D is unclear. V was cut by 5 bases and J by 5 bases, with 15 bases left in between. This CDR3 region has 14 residues. The germline V gene encodes CDR1 SEHNR and CDR2 FQNEAQ (reference sequence).

The V gene is TRBV19, the J gene TRBJ2-5; 7 bases align to TRBD2. The CDR3 covers 13 residues. CDR1 is LNHDA and CDR2 is SQIVND in the germline V gene (reference sequence). The junction had 5 bases not matched to a gene; V was cut back by 6 bases and J by 4 bases. CDR3 amino acids: CASRISGSETQYF. CDR3 DNA: TGTGCCAGTAGGATTAGCGGGTCAGAGACCCAGTACTTC.

J is TRBJ2-5 and V is TRBV18; 11 bases align to TRBD2. The length of the CDR3 is 16 residues. The ends lost 3 bases at V and 4 bases at J; junction bases unmatched: 7. CDR1 and CDR2 (germline): KGHSH, LQKENI. The CDR3 nucleotides are TGTGCCAGCTCACCTATAGCGGGAGGGGTTGGAGAGACCCAGTACTTC. It encodes CASSPIAGGVGETQYF. Complete variable domain (other parts from reference TRBV18 and TRBJ2-5): NAGVMQNPRHLVRRRGQEARLRCSPMKGHSHVYWYRQLPEEGLKFMVYLQKENIIDESGMPKERFSAEFPKEGPSILRIQQVVRGDSAAYFCASSPIAGGVGETQYFGPGTRLLVL.

The chain links TRBV21-1 to TRBJ2-5; TRBD2 is the table's D call and was not checked against the DNA. TRBV21-1 is designated a pseudogene. This CDR3 is 16 amino acids long. Here the CDR3 reads CASSKGAGGPQETQYF. CDR3 DNA: TGTGCCAGCAGCAAAGGGGCGGGAGGGCCCCAAGAGACCCAGTACTTC.

This clone appeared once. The V call is TRBV5-1, the J call TRBJ2-5; 11 nucleotides line up with TRBD2. Germline CDR1 and CDR2: SGHRS and YFSETQ. The CDR3 is 15 residues long. With V trimmed by 3 bases and J by 5 bases, 6 bases remained unmatched. The CDR3 reads CASSSTSGMGETQYF. The CDR3 DNA reads as TGCGCCAGCAGCTCGACTAGCGGGATGGGTGAGACCCAGTACTTC.